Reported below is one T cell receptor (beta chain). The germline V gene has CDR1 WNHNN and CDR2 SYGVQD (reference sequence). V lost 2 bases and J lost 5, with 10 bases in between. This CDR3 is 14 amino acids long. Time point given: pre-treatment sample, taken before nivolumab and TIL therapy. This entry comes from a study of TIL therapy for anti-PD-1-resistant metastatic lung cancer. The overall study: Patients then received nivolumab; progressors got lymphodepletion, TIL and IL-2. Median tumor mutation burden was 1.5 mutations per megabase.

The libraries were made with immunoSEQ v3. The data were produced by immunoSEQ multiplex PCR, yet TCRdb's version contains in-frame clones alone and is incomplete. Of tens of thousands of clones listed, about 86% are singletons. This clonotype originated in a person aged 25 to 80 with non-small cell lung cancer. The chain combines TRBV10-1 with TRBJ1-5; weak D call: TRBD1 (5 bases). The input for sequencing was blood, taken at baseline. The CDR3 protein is CASSERGRDQPQHF. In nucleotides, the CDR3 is TGCGCCAGCAGTGAGAGGGGCAGAGATCAGCCCCAGCATTTT.